This T cell receptor beta chain comes out of a study of response to subunit inactivated influenza vaccine. Study-level results: Authors suggested that a seasonal influenza vaccination recruits few new T cells each time.

TCRdb independently ran MiXCR on the RT-PCR reads; one entry per CDR3 protein. The table records hundreds of thousands of distinct CDR3 sequences, 10% to 15% of them present only once. This clonotype was recorded a few times. As yet, its antigen is unknown. The ends were cut back, 2 bases at V and 1 base at J, with 8 bases in the middle. Per the germline V gene, CDR1 is MNHEY and CDR2 is SVGEGT. There are 15 residues in the CDR3. The sequencing used PBMCs from blood, collected on the day of vaccination. The J gene is TRBJ2-2, the V gene TRBV6-2 or TRBV6-3, with a weak D call TRBD2 (6 bases). The sequence was collected from a man aged 50-59 years who received an inactivated influenza vaccine. CDR3: CASSYTSLNTGELFF. The CDR3 DNA sequence: TGTGCCAGCAGTTACACTAGCTTGAACACCGGGGAGCTGTTTTTT.